These T cell receptor beta chains were read from a single sample in a study of CD8 T cells in ankylosing spondylitis. TCRdb called the 5' RACE reads again in MiXCR, with one record for every CDR3 protein. Of some 200,000 distinct CDR3 sequences listed, around 13% are singletons. Sequencing was performed on blood, either unsorted or a sorted T cell fraction (not recorded which). The receptors here all came from a male donor with ankylosing spondylitis or in good health (not recorded which). CDR3s include the opening cysteine and the closing phenylalanine or tryptophan. D genes are given only for firm matches. Size values are once, few and many counts, or a class for expanded clones, and some rows have none.

j_call,clone_size,v_call,d_call,cdr3_aa,cdr3_nt
TRBJ2-1,few,TRBV29-1,.,CSVEGGDRGDNEQFF,TGCAGCGTTGAAGGTGGAGACAGAGGAGACAATGAGCAGTTCTTC
TRBJ2-3,few,TRBV12-3/TRBV12-4,TRBD2,CASRGLAGGLSVVDTQYF,TGTGCCAGCCGGGGACTAGCGGGAGGGCTGTCGGTGGTAGATACGCAGTATTTT
TRBJ1-1,.,TRBV20-1,.,CSAIGYRDDTEAFF,TGCAGTGCTATCGGTTACAGGGACGACACTGAAGCTTTCTTT
TRBJ2-1,few,TRBV20-1,.,CSASGFKLAATLGNEQFF,TGCAGTGCTAGTGGCTTCAAATTAGCGGCCACCCTAGGTAATGAGCAGTTCTTC
TRBJ2-7,.,TRBV4-2,.,CASSQGSPGSGYEQYF,TGTGCCAGCAGCCAAGGAAGTCCCGGGAGTGGCTACGAGCAGTACTTC
TRBJ2-1,many,TRBV7-9,.,CASSQSSSYNEQFF,TGTGCCAGCAGCCAATCAAGCTCCTACAATGAGCAGTTCTTC
TRBJ2-5,few,TRBV6-5,TRBD2,CASSSHAGGVETQYF,TGTGCCAGCAGTTCCCACGCGGGAGGGGTGGAGACCCAGTACTTC
TRBJ2-7,few,TRBV6-6,TRBD1,CASEGQGAGEQYF,TGTGCCAGTGAGGGACAGGGGGCGGGCGAGCAGTACTTC
TRBJ2-7,few,TRBV4-1,TRBD1,CASSRGQGGEQYF,TGCGCCAGCAGTCGAGGACAGGGGGGCGAGCAGTACTTC
TRBJ2-3,few,TRBV19,TRBD2,CASSMGTVLAGERNF,TGTGCCAGTAGTATGGGAACAGTACTAGCGGGAGAAAGAAATTTT
TRBJ2-1,.,TRBV7-9,TRBD1,CASRGTGASYNEQFF,TGTGCCAGCAGGGGGACAGGGGCCTCCTACAATGAGCAGTTCTTC
TRBJ2-5,few,TRBV14,TRBD1,CASSLMDREETQYF,TGTGCCAGCAGCCTTATGGACAGGGAAGAGACCCAGTACTTC
TRBJ2-7,many,TRBV6-5,.,CASSYRGETYEQYF,TGTGCCAGCAGTTACAGGGGGGAGACCTACGAGCAGTACTTC
TRBJ2-6,.,TRBV7-2,.,CASSLAILSVGANVLTF,TGTGCCAGCAGCTTAGCCATACTATCGGTCGGGGCCAACGTCCTGACTTTC
TRBJ2-7,many,TRBV29-1,.,CSVEDGGKASYEQYF,TGCAGCGTTGAAGACGGGGGTAAGGCCTCCTACGAGCAGTACTTC
TRBJ1-1,.,TRBV20-1,TRBD1,CSATRLGTGDTEAFF,TGCAGTGCTACCCGACTTGGGACAGGGGACACTGAAGCTTTCTTT
TRBJ2-7,few,TRBV4-2,TRBD1,CASSHRSRDRGYEQYF,TGTGCCAGCAGCCACCGAAGTAGGGACAGGGGATACGAGCAGTACTTC
TRBJ1-1,many,TRBV12-3/TRBV12-4,.,CASGDREDYRGEAFF,TGTGCCAGCGGGGACCGCGAGGACTATAGAGGCGAAGCTTTCTTT
TRBJ2-3,.,TRBV4-1,TRBD2,CASSHGPKSSGSDTDTQYF,TGCGCCAGCAGCCATGGCCCGAAGTCTAGCGGGAGTGACACAGATACGCAGTATTTT
TRBJ2-2,.,TRBV5-1,.,CASSSQGPNTGELFF,TGCGCCAGCAGCTCACAGGGCCCGAACACCGGGGAGCTGTTTTTT
TRBJ2-3,few,TRBV29-1,.,CITDPADTQYF,TGCATCACAGACCCCGCAGATACGCAGTATTTT
TRBJ2-7,.,TRBV20-1,.,CSASPGTSTYEQYF,TGCAGTGCTAGCCCCGGGACATCGACCTACGAGCAGTACTTC
TRBJ1-4,many,TRBV3-1,.,CASRRDLRGEKLFF,TGTGCCAGCAGGCGGGACCTCCGGGGTGAAAAACTGTTTTTT
TRBJ2-1,.,TRBV24-1,TRBD2,CATSGGLAGAHEQFF,TGTGCCACCAGTGGTGGACTAGCGGGGGCTCATGAGCAGTTCTTC
TRBJ2-1,few,TRBV4-1,TRBD1,CASSRLGQGNDEQFF,TGCGCCAGCAGTCGCCTGGGACAGGGAAACGATGAGCAGTTCTTC
TRBJ2-7,few,TRBV7-2,TRBD1,CASGGQGVSYEQYF,TGTGCCAGCGGCGGACAGGGGGTCTCCTACGAGCAGTACTTC
TRBJ1-2,many,TRBV5-1,.,CASSPVGTGYTF,TGCGCCAGCAGCCCGGTGGGGACTGGCTACACCTTC
TRBJ2-7,.,TRBV7-9,.,CASSLRVPEQYF,TGTGCCAGCAGCCTTAGGGTCCCCGAGCAGTACTTC
TRBJ2-1,few,TRBV21-1,.,CASSLGRVGNNEQFF,TGTGCCAGCAGCCTGGGGAGAGTGGGCAACAATGAGCAGTTCTTC
TRBJ2-5,few,TRBV5-1,TRBD1,CASSPRTGETQYF,TGCGCCAGCAGCCCCAGGACAGGAGAGACCCAGTACTTC
TRBJ2-5,.,TRBV7-9,TRBD2,CASSRNSGGSKETQYF,TGTGCCAGCAGCCGGAATAGCGGGGGGTCAAAAGAGACCCAGTACTTC
TRBJ2-5,.,TRBV10-3,.,CAISEPLSEGVRETQYF,TGTGCCATCAGTGAGCCCCTTAGCGAGGGGGTTAGGGAGACCCAGTACTTC
TRBJ1-2,many,TRBV12-3/TRBV12-4,.,CASGAGDYCTF,TGTGCCAGCGGGGCAGGGGATTACTGCACCTTC
TRBJ2-4,.,TRBV7-8,.,CASSLERLGIQYF,TGTGCCAGCAGCTTAGAGAGGCTCGGCATTCAGTACTTC
TRBJ2-7,.,TRBV4-1,TRBD1,CASSQGGTGTDEQYF,TGCGCCAGCAGCCAAGGTGGGACAGGGACCGACGAGCAGTACTTC
TRBJ1-3,.,TRBV15,.,CATSRGTGSGNTIYF,TGTGCCACCAGCAGAGGTACAGGGTCTGGAAACACCATATATTTT